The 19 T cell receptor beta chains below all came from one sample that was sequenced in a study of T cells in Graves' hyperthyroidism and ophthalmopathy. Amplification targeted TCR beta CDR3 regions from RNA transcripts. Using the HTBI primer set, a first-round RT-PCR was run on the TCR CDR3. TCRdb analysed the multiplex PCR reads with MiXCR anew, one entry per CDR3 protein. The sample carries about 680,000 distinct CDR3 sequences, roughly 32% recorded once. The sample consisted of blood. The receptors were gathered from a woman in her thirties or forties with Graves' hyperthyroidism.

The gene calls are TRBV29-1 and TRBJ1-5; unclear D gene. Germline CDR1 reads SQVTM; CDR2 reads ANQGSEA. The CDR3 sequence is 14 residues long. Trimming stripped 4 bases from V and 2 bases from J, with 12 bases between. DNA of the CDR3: TGCAGCGTTGTGGCAGGATACGGCAATCAGCCCCAGCATTTT. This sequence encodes CSVVAGYGNQPQHF.

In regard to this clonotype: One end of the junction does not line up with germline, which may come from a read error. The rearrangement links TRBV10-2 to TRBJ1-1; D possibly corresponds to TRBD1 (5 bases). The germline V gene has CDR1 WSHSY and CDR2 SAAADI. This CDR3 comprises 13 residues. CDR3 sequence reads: CASKQEMNTEAFF. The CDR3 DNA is TGTGCCAGCAAACAGGAAATGAACACTGAAGCTTTCTTT.

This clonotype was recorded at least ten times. CDR3 bases: TGTGCCAGCACCCCGTTTGGGGGGAACACTGAAGCTTTCTTT. Translation: CASTPFGGNTEAFF. This chain joins TRBV7-9 and TRBJ1-1; D might be TRBD1 (5 bases). Between the trimmed V and J ends, which lost 7 bases and 1 base, there was a span of 13 bases. From germline, CDR1 is SEHNR and CDR2 FQNEAQ (reference sequence). This CDR3 has 14 amino acids.

This CDR3 is CASSPGTDAYEQYF. The CDR3 nucleotides are TGTGCCAGCAGCCCCGGGACGGACGCCTACGAGCAGTACTTC. The chain couples TRBV7-9 to TRBJ2-7; the D gene could be TRBD1 or TRBD2 (5 bases each). CDR1 and CDR2 from the germline V gene are SEHNR and FQNEAQ (reference sequence). This CDR3 is 14 amino acids long. The V gene lost 5 bases and the J gene lost 2 bases, with 13 bases spanning the gap.

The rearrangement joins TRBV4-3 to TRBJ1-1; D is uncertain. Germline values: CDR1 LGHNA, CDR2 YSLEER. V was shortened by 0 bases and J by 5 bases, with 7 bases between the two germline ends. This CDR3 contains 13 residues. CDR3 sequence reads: CASSQDQLTEAFF. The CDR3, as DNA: TGCGCCAGCAGCCAAGACCAGTTGACTGAAGCTTTCTTT.

CDR3 DNA sequence: TGTGCCAGCAGCTTGGCGGCACACCCCTACGAGCAGTACTTC. Amino acid sequence: CASSLAAHPYEQYF. The rearrangement links TRBV7-2 to TRBJ2-7, with D uncertain. V lost 3 bases, J lost 2 bases, and 11 bases lay in between. The CDR3 runs 14 residues. CDR1 is SGHTA, CDR2 FQGNSA, per germline.

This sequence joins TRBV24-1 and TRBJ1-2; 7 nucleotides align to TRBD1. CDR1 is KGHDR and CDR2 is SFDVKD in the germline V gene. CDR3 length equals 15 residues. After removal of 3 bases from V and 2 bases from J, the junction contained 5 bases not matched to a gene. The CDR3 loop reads CATSDDRDLNYGYTF. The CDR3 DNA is TGTGCCACCAGTGATGACAGGGACCTAAACTATGGCTACACCTTC.

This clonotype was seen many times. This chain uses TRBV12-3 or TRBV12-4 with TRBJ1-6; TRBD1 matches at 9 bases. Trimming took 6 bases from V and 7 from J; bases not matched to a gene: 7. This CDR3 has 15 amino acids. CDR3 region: CASRRSGTGNSPLHF. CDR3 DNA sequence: TGTGCCAGCAGGCGTTCCGGGACAGGGAATTCACCCCTCCACTTT.

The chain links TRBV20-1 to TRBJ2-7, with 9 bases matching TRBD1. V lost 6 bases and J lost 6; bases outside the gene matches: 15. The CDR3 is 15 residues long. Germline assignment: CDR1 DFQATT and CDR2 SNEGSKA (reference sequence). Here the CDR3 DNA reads TGCAGTGCGCCACAGGGGGCGGGCGTAGGTCGCGAGCAGTACTTC. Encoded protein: CSAPQGAGVGREQYF.

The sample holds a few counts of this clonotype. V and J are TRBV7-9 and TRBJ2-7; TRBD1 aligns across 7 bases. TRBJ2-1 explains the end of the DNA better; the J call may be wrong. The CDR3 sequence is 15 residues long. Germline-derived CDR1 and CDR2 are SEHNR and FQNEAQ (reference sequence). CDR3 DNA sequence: TGTGCCAGCAGTCTAACAGGGGATTCCTACAATGAGCAGTTCTTC. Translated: CASSLTGDSYNEQFF.

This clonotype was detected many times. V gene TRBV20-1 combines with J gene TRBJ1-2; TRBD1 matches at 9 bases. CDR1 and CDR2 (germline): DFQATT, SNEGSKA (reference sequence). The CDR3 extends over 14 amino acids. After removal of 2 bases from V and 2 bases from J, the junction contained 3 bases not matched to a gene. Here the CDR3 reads CSARLGTGNYGYTF. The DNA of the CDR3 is TGCAGTGCTAGACTGGGGACAGGGAACTATGGCTACACCTTC.

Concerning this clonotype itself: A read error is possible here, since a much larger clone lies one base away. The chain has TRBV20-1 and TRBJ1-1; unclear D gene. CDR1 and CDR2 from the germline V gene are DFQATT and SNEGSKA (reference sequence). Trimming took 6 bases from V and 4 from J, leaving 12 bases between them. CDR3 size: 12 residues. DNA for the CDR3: TGCAGTGCAGAGAAACAAAGCACTGAAGCTTTCTTT. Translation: CSAEKQSTEAFF.

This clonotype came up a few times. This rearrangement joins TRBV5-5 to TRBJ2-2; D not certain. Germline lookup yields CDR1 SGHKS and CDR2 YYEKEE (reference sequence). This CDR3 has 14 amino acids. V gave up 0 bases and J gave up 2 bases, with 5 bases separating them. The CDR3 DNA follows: TGTGCCAGCAGCTTGGTTCATAACACCGGGGAGCTGTTTTTT. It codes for CASSLVHNTGELFF.

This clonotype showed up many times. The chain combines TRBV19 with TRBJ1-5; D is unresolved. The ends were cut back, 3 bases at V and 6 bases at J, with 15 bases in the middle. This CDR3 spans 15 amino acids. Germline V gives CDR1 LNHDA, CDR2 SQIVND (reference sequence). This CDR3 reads CASSMPGWGTQPQHF. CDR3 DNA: TGTGCCAGTAGTATGCCGGGTTGGGGTACTCAGCCCCAGCATTTT.

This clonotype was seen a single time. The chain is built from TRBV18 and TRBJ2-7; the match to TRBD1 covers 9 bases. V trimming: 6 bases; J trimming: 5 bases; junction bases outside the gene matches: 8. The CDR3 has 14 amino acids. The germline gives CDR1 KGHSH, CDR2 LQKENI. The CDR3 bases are TGTGCCAGCTCGCGAGGAACAGGGGGCGACGAGCAGTACTTC. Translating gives CASSRGTGGDEQYF.

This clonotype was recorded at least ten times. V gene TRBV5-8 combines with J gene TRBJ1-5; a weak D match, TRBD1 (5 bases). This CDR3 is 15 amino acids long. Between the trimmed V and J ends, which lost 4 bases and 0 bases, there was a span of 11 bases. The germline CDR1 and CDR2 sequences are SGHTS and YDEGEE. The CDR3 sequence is CASSTGTDSNQPQHF. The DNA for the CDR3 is TGTGCCAGCAGCACCGGGACCGATAGCAATCAGCCCCAGCATTTT.

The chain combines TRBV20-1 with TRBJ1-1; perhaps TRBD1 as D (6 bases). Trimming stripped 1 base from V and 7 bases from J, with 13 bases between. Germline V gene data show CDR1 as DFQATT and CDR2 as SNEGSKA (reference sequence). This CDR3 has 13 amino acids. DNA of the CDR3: TGCAGTGCTAGAGCGAAGGGGGGGGATGAAGCTTTCTTT. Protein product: CSARAKGGDEAFF.

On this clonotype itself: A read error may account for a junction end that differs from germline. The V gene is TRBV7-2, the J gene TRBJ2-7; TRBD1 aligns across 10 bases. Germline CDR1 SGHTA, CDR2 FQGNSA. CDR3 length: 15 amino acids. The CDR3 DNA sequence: TGTGCCGGCAGCCTCGGGACAGGGGCCACCTACGAGCAGTACTTC. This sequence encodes CAGSLGTGATYEQYF.

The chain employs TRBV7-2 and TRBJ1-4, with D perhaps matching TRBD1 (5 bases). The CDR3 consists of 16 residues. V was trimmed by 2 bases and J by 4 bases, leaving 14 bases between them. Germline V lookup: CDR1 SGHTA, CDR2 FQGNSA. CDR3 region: CASSLISGTLNEKLFF. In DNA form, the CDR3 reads TGTGCCAGCAGCTTAATATCCGGGACTCTTAATGAAAAACTGTTTTTT.